These 23 T cell receptor beta chains were all obtained from the same sample, sequenced in a study of control samples from healthy donors and cancer patients. Sequencing was performed with immunoSEQ multiplex PCR; in TCRdb, only in-frame clones are kept and a portion is missing. Of around 90,000 clones in the sample, around nine tenths were seen once. Source material: blood. The source of these receptors is a man younger than 40 in good health.

The chain couples TRBV6-5 to TRBJ1-3, with D possibly TRBD1 on 5 matching bases. Trimming removed 0 bases at V and 0 bases at J, with 9 bases between. Per the germline V gene, CDR1 is MNHEY and CDR2 is SVGAGI. This CDR3 has 16 amino acids. The CDR3 loop is CASSYSEGYSGNTIYF. CDR3 in DNA: TGTGCCAGCAGTTACTCGGAGGGGTACTCTGGAAACACCATATATTTT.

The V call is TRBV5-1, the J call TRBJ1-1, with 8 nucleotides matching TRBD1. V was clipped by 3 bases and J by 4 bases; unmatched bases: 2. The CDR3 consists of 13 residues. Germline V gene data show CDR1 as SGHRS and CDR2 as YFSETQ. CDR3 in DNA: TGCGCCAGCAGCTCAGACAGGGGCACTGAAGCTTTCTTT. This sequence encodes CASSSDRGTEAFF. The full variable domain, with the rest looked up from reference TRBV5-1 and TRBJ1-1, is KAGVTQTPRYLIKTRGQQVTLSCSPISGHRSVSWYQQTPGQGLQFLFEYFSETQRNKGNFPGRFSGRQFSNSRSEMNVSTLELGDSALYLCASSSDRGTEAFFGQGTRLTVV.

The chain recombines TRBV9 with TRBJ2-5, with D unclear. Germline values: CDR1 SGDLS, CDR2 YYNGEE. V lost 3 bases and J 5 bases, leaving 11 bases between the germline ends. The CDR3 has 13 residues. CDR3 sequence reads: CASSGGKGETQYF. CDR3 in DNA: TGTGCCAGCAGCGGGGGTAAAGGGGAGACCCAGTACTTC.

V and J are TRBV6-5 and TRBJ2-1; D is perhaps TRBD2 (6 bases). Germline V gene sequence: CDR1 MNHEY, CDR2 SVGAGI. This CDR3 has 13 amino acids. The CDR3 bases are TGTGGGACCGGGACTCTCCTGAACAATGAGCAGTTCTTC. This codes for CGTGTLLNNEQFF.

This clone has only a few counts. Sequence at one end of the junction differs from germline and may be a read error. The V call is TRBV24-1, the J call TRBJ2-5; D is uncertain. Germline loops: CDR1 KGHDR, CDR2 SFDVKD. The CDR3 runs to 12 residues. In DNA, the CDR3 is TGTGCCACCGGTGACGTCGGCGGGACCCAGTACTTC. Protein product: CATGDVGGTQYF.

The chain couples TRBV7-8 to TRBJ1-2; 9 nucleotides line up with TRBD1. Germline CDR1 and CDR2: SGHVS and FQNEAQ. CDR3 length: 14 residues. Trimming took 4 bases from V and 4 from J; bases not matched to a gene: 4. Written as DNA, the CDR3 is TGTGCCAGCAGCTACCGGGACAGGGCCTATGGCTACACCTTC. As protein: CASSYRDRAYGYTF. Full variable domain (outside the CDR3, taken from reference TRBV7-8 and TRBJ1-2): GAGVSQSPRYKVAKRGQDVALRCDPISGHVSLFWYQQALGQGPEFLTYFQNEAQLDKSGLPSDRFFAERPEGSVSTLKIQRTQQEDSAVYLCASSYRDRAYGYTFGSGTRLTVV.

DNA of the CDR3: TGTGCCAGCAGCTTAACCCCCGGGGAGCAGTTCTTC. The encoded protein is CASSLTPGEQFF. The rearrangement joins TRBV7-3 to TRBJ2-1; D is unclear. Trimming removed 0 bases from V and 10 bases from J, with 7 bases in between. CDR1 and CDR2 (germline): SGHTA, FQGTGA. The length of the CDR3 is 12 residues.

The V gene is TRBV15, the J gene TRBJ2-7; 8 nucleotides agree with TRBD1. CDR3 length equals 14 residues. Per germline, CDR1 LNHNV and CDR2 YYDKDF (reference sequence). The V gene end was trimmed by 4 bases and the J gene end by 2 bases; junction bases not matched to a gene: 4. CDR3 in DNA: TGTGCCACCAGCATAGACAGGGGACCCTACGAGCAGTACGTC. It translates to CATSIDRGPYEQYV.

This chain links TRBV29-1 with TRBJ1-5; possible D gene TRBD1, 5 bases. Trimming cost V 0 bases and J 6 bases, with 9 bases left between them. The CDR3 covers 13 residues. Germline-derived CDR1 and CDR2 are SQVTM and ANQGSEA. In DNA, the CDR3 is TGCAGCGTTGAAGAGCAGGGAGGTCAGCCCCAGCATTTT. Its protein product is CSVEEQGGQPQHF.

CDR3 DNA sequence: TGTGCCAGCTCACCCCCCTACGGGGGGAGCACAGATACGCAGTATTTT. This translates into CASSPPYGGSTDTQYF. The chain employs TRBV18 and TRBJ2-3; 7 bases agree with TRBD2. The trim removed 3 bases at V and 0 bases at J, leaving 6 bases unmatched. The germline CDR1 and CDR2 sequences are KGHSH and LQKENI. This CDR3 has 16 amino acids.

This clone was observed a few times. This sequence joins TRBV18 and TRBJ1-2; D remains unclear. Germline V gives CDR1 KGHSH, CDR2 LQKENI. The CDR3 covers 14 residues. V dropped 5 bases and J dropped 0 bases, with 10 bases sitting between them. CDR3 coding DNA: TGTGCCAGCTCAGCCCGACGGTCTAACTATGGCTACACCTTC. It encodes CASSARRSNYGYTF.

This clone appeared a few times. This sequence joins TRBV6-5 and TRBJ1-2; 8 bases are shared with TRBD1. Trimming at V came to 4 bases and at J to 4 bases, leaving 8 bases not matched to a gene. CDR3 length: 15 amino acids. Germline CDR1 is MNHEY and CDR2 is SVGAGI. For the CDR3, the DNA is TGTGCCAGCAGTTCCGCCGGGACAGGTGGCTATGGCTACACCTTC. It is translated as CASSSAGTGGYGYTF.

The rearrangement joins TRBV6-6 to TRBJ1-2; TRBD1 is a possible D gene (5 bases). CDR1 and CDR2 from the germline V gene are MNHNY and SVGAGI (reference sequence). The CDR3 contains 15 residues. V was shortened by 6 bases and J by 5 bases, with 19 bases between the two germline ends. The CDR3 bases are TGTGCCAGCAGGGGCTCAGACAGACAACTTTATGGCTACACCTTC. Translating it yields CASRGSDRQLYGYTF.

V usage is TRBV5-1 and J usage is TRBJ2-7, with D possibly matching TRBD1 (5 bases). V was shortened by 0 bases and J by 3 bases, with 10 bases between the two germline ends. CDR3 length: 14 amino acids. Germline-derived CDR1 and CDR2 are SGHRS and YFSETQ. The CDR3 loop reads CASSLGQGYYEQYF. The DNA of the CDR3 is TGCGCCAGCAGCTTGGGGCAGGGCTACTACGAGCAGTACTTC.

This clone showed up just once. The chain is built from TRBV13 and TRBJ2-4; D is possibly TRBD1 or TRBD2 (5 bases each). Trimming left V 4 bases short and J 5 bases short, with 18 bases between. The CDR3 is made up of 16 amino acids. The germline CDR1 and CDR2 sequences are PRHDT and FYEKMQ (reference sequence). CDR3 protein: CASSSRPSGRENIQYF. In nucleotides, the CDR3 is TGTGCCAGCAGCTCCCGGCCTTCGGGGCGCGAAAACATTCAGTACTTC.

This chain connects TRBV4-1 to TRBJ2-1, with no clear D. V was shortened by 1 base and J by 3 bases, with 16 bases between the two germline ends. This CDR3 contains 17 residues. CDR1 is MGHRA, CDR2 YSYEKL, per germline. In DNA form, the CDR3 reads TGCGCCAGCAGCCAAGTCCGGCAGACCATGATCTACAATGAGCAGTTCTTC. It encodes CASSQVRQTMIYNEQFF.

The chain links TRBV6-6 to TRBJ2-5; D perhaps matches TRBD1 (6 bases). Between the trimmed V and J ends, which lost 6 bases and 3 bases, there was a span of 14 bases. Germline lookup yields CDR1 MNHNY and CDR2 SVGAGI (reference sequence). The CDR3 consists of 14 residues. The CDR3, as DNA: TGTGCCAGCAGCAATACAGGGTTGGAAGAGACCCAGTACTTC. This translates into CASSNTGLEETQYF.

The CDR3 sequence: CASSLRQGGRYF. The CDR3 DNA follows: TGTGCCAGCAGTCTACGACAGGGAGGTCGGTACTTC. The J gene is TRBJ2-7, the V gene TRBV28; perhaps TRBD1 as D (7 bases). Trimming removed 5 bases at V and 12 bases at J, with 17 bases between. This CDR3 contains 12 residues. Germline loops: CDR1 MDHEN, CDR2 SYDVKM. The full variable domain, rest sourced from reference TRBV28 and TRBJ2-7, is DVKVTQSSRYLVKRTGEKVFLECVQDMDHENMFWYRQDPGLGLRLIYFSYDVKMKEKGDIPEGYSVSREKKERFSLILESASTNQTSMYLCASSLRQGGRYFGPGTRLTVT.

This chain uses TRBV6-5 with TRBJ1-2; TRBD1 matches 8 bases. Germline V gene sequence: CDR1 MNHEY, CDR2 SVGAGI. The trim removed 7 bases at V and 7 bases at J, leaving 8 bases unmatched. The CDR3 sequence is 13 residues long. The DNA for the CDR3 is TGTGCCAGCATCGCCCCAGGGGGCAGTGGCTACACCTTC. Its translation is CASIAPGGSGYTF.

The chain has TRBV7-2 and TRBJ1-5, with a tentative D call TRBD1 (6 bases). This CDR3 contains 15 residues. V lost 1 base to trimming and J lost 6 bases, with 13 bases between them. From germline, CDR1 is SGHTA and CDR2 FQGNSA. CDR3 region: CASSLGQGRGQPQHF. CDR3 DNA: TGTGCCAGCAGCTTAGGCCAGGGGAGGGGTCAGCCCCAGCATTTT.

V usage is TRBV4-1 and J usage is TRBJ2-5; 10 bases agree with TRBD2. V gave up 0 bases and J gave up 1 base; unmatched junction bases: 5. Germline values: CDR1 MGHRA, CDR2 YSYEKL. This CDR3 region has 17 residues. CDR3 sequence: CASSQDLPSGGQETQYF. The CDR3, as DNA: TGCGCCAGCAGCCAAGATTTGCCTAGCGGGGGCCAAGAGACCCAGTACTTC.

V gene TRBV5-5 combines with J gene TRBJ1-2; no reliable D call. Germline-derived CDR1 and CDR2 are SGHKS and YYEKEE (reference sequence). The V gene lost 1 base and the J gene lost 2 bases, with 3 bases spanning the gap. The CDR3 length is 12 residues. CDR3 sequence reads: CASSLSNYGYTF. DNA for the CDR3: TGTGCCAGCAGCTTGAGCAACTATGGCTACACCTTC.

This clone has more than one count but fewer than ten. The chain carries TRBV7-9 and TRBJ2-5, with 9 bases fitting TRBD2. The V gene end was trimmed by 1 base and the J gene end by 2 bases; junction bases not matched to a gene: 2. This CDR3 has 15 amino acids. From germline, CDR1 is SEHNR and CDR2 FQNEAQ (reference sequence). CDR3 sequence reads: CASSLVLAGQETQYF. The CDR3, as DNA: TGTGCCAGCAGCTTAGTCCTAGCGGGGCAAGAGACCCAGTACTTC.